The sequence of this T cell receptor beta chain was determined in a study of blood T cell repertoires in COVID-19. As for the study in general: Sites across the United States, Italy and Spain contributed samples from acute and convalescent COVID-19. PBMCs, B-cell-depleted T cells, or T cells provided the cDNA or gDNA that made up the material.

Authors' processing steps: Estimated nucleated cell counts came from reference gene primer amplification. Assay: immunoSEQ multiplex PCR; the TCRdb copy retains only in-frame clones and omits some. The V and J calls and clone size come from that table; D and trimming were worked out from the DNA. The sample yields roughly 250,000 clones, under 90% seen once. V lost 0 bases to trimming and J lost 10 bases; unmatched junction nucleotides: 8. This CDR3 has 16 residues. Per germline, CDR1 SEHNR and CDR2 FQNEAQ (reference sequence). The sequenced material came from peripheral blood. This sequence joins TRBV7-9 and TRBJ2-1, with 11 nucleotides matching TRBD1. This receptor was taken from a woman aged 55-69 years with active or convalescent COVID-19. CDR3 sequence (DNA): TGTGCCAGCAGCTTAGCACCGGGACAGGGGGTTTGGGAGCAGTTCTTC. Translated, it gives CASSLAPGQGVWEQFF.